There are many counts of the clone carrying this T cell receptor beta chain. This entry comes from a study of T cells after yellow fever vaccination. A process of 5'RACE template switching, which added a universal primer site and UMIs, was used to make TCR cDNA. Each CDR3 protein gets one entry after TCRdb re-called the 5' RACE reads with MiXCR. The table shows 350,000 to 450,000 distinct CDR3 sequences, with over 5% occurring only once. Germline V lookup: CDR1 SGHDN, CDR2 FVKESK. CDR3 size: 14 residues. The V gene end was trimmed by 4 bases and the J gene end by 6 bases; junction bases not matched to a gene: 6.

The rearrangement links TRBV14 to TRBJ2-1; 7 positions agree with TRBD2. This sequence was found in a man aged 25 to 40 who received the YFV17D yellow fever vaccine. The source was PBMCs, collected 5 days after the yellow fever booster vaccination. The chain's CDR3 is CASSRGRGSNEQFF. The DNA of the CDR3 is TGTGCCAGCAGCCGGGGGAGGGGATCCAATGAGCAGTTCTTC.